This passage covers 21 T cell receptor beta chains from one sample sequenced in a study of cytomegalovirus exposure and HLA in healthy donors. Produced via immunoSEQ multiplex PCR; TCRdb's table is partial and in-frame only. The sample has more than 150,000 clones, roughly 80% seen once; the top ten hold approximately 7%. The sequencing input was PBMCs. The receptors shown here come from a man aged 18 to 30 in good health and CMV-seropositive.

This clone has just one count. The rearrangement joins TRBV9 to TRBJ1-3, with unresolved D. In germline, CDR1 is SGDLS, CDR2 YYNGEE. V shed 6 bases and J shed 4 bases, with 5 bases lying between them. The CDR3 length is 11 residues. The CDR3 reads CASKRGNTIYF. The DNA for the CDR3 is TGTGCCAGCAAGAGGGGAAACACCATATATTTT.

The J gene is TRBJ2-7, the V gene TRBV2, with a possible D match to TRBD2 (7 bases). Germline V lookup: CDR1 SNHLY, CDR2 FYNNEI. The CDR3 spans 18 residues. V lost 7 bases, J lost 0 bases, and 25 bases lay in between. CDR3 loop: CASKGGSSGHKNSYEQYF. CDR3 in DNA: TGTGCCAGCAAGGGGGGGTCTAGCGGTCACAAAAACTCCTACGAGCAGTACTTC. The full variable domain, rest sourced from reference TRBV2 and TRBJ2-7, is EPEVTQTPSHQVTQMGQEVILRCVPISNHLYFYWYRQILGQKVEFLVSFYNNEISEKSEIFDDQFSVERPDGSNFTLKIRSTKLEDSAMYFCASKGGSSGHKNSYEQYFGPGTRLTVT.

This rearrangement joins TRBV2 to TRBJ1-2, with a weak D call TRBD1 (5 bases). Germline V gene lookup returns CDR1 SNHLY and CDR2 FYNNEI. The CDR3 loop spans 16 amino acids. V was pared by 2 bases and J by 4 bases, with 17 bases between. The CDR3 is CASSEFSWGGSYGYTF. CDR3 sequence (DNA): TGTGCCAGCAGTGAATTCTCTTGGGGCGGAAGCTATGGCTACACCTTC.

This clone has just one count. The chain recombines TRBV5-6 with TRBJ2-7; 8 bases match TRBD1. The germline V gene encodes CDR1 SGHDT and CDR2 YYEEEE. The CDR3 runs to 15 residues. V lost 3 bases and J lost 3; bases outside the gene matches: 8. For the CDR3, the DNA is TGTGCCAGCAGCTCAGGGACAGGAGAAAACTACGAGCAGTACTTC. Its protein is CASSSGTGENYEQYF. The variable domain in full, with the rest retrieved from reference TRBV5-6 and TRBJ2-7, is DAGVTQSPTHLIKTRGQQVTLRCSPKSGHDTVSWYQQALGQGPQFIFQYYEEEERQRGNFPDRFSGHQFPNYSSELNVNALLLGDSALYLCASSSGTGENYEQYFGPGTRLTVT.

The CDR3 nucleotides are TGTGCCAGCAGCTTACAACTTCTTCGGGGGGGCTTCCACGAGCAGTACTTC. This translates into CASSLQLLRGGFHEQYF. The chain recombines TRBV7-2 with TRBJ2-7; the match to TRBD2 covers 8 bases. V lost 2 bases to trimming and J lost 5 bases; unmatched junction nucleotides: 14. This CDR3 is built from 17 residues. Looked up from germline, CDR1 is SGHTA and CDR2 is FQGNSA.

The chain links TRBV7-2 to TRBJ2-7; 7 bases align to TRBD1. Germline loops: CDR1 SGHTA, CDR2 FQGNSA. Trimming cost V 5 bases and J 7 bases; bases outside gene matches: 11. The CDR3 has 14 amino acids. CDR3 DNA: TGTGCCAGCAGCACCCGACAGGGTTCGGGGGAGCAGTACTTC. Translated: CASSTRQGSGEQYF.

The chain uses TRBV11-2 and TRBJ2-7, with TRBD1 as a possible D gene (5 bases). Germline loops: CDR1 SGHAT, CDR2 FQNNGV. V was trimmed by 0 bases and J by 3 bases, leaving 12 bases between them. The CDR3 has 15 amino acids. The CDR3, as DNA: TGTGCCAGCAGCTTAGATAGGGGAACGGGCTACGAGCAGTACTTC. It translates to CASSLDRGTGYEQYF.

CDR3 loop: CATSRDQFREQYF. The CDR3 coding sequence is TGTGCCACCAGCAGAGACCAGTTTCGAGAGCAGTACTTC. The chain recombines TRBV15 with TRBJ2-7; no clear D gene. There are 13 residues in the CDR3. Trimming removed 0 bases at V and 7 bases at J, with 10 bases between. Germline loops: CDR1 LNHNV, CDR2 YYDKDF (reference sequence).

This chain connects TRBV7-2 to TRBJ1-2; the D is unclear. Per the germline V gene, CDR1 is SGHTA and CDR2 is FQGNSA. V was pared by 1 base and J by 6 bases, with 15 bases between. CDR3 size: 15 residues. Written as DNA, the CDR3 is TGTGCCAGCAGCTTAGACCCCCCGGAGGTCCATGGCTACACCTTC. Amino acids: CASSLDPPEVHGYTF.

The chain has TRBV25-1 and TRBJ2-4; 8 bases fit TRBD1. CDR1 is MGHDK and CDR2 is SYGVNS in the germline V gene. V shed 3 bases, J shed 3 bases, and the junction held 1 base outside the gene matches. The CDR3 has 14 residues. The chain's CDR3 is CASSEDRVKNIQYF. DNA for the CDR3: TGTGCCAGCAGTGAGGACAGGGTCAAAAACATTCAGTACTTC.

The count of this clone is one. The rearrangement joins TRBV6-1 to TRBJ1-3; D remains ambiguous. Germline CDR1 MNHNS, CDR2 SASEGT. The V end was cut by 5 bases, the J end by 4 bases, with 9 bases between. The CDR3 contains 13 residues. The CDR3 DNA reads TGTGCCAGCAGTTCCCGAGGGGGAAACACCATATATTTT. Translation gives CASSSRGGNTIYF.

The V and J genes are TRBV4-2 and TRBJ2-1; 11 bases fit TRBD2. CDR1 and CDR2 (germline): LGHNA, YNFKEQ. This CDR3 is 19 amino acids long. After removal of 2 bases from V and 9 bases from J, the junction contained 18 bases not matched to a gene. The CDR3 nucleotides read TGTGCCAGCAGCCAAATTGGCCGGGGCAAAATTAGCGGGAGGGGTGAGCAGTTCTTC. Encoded protein: CASSQIGRGKISGRGEQFF.

V is TRBV7-2 and J is TRBJ2-6, with D unresolved. V lost 6 bases and J lost 5, with 5 bases in between. CDR3 size: 12 residues. Germline lookup yields CDR1 SGHTA and CDR2 FQGNSA. CDR3 in DNA: TGTGCCAGCAGTCACTGGGCCAACGTCCTGACTTTC. Translating it yields CASSHWANVLTF.

This chain uses TRBV15 with TRBJ2-3, with 7 bases identical to TRBD2. Per germline, CDR1 LNHNV and CDR2 YYDKDF (reference sequence). The CDR3 contains 17 residues. The V gene end was trimmed by 0 bases and the J gene end by 1 base; junction bases not matched to a gene: 7. DNA for the CDR3: TGTGCCACCAGCAGAGATCGGCTAGCGGAACGCACAGATACGCAGTATTTT. Its protein is CATSRDRLAERTDTQYF.

This clone was seen a single time. V is TRBV28 and J is TRBJ1-2; possible D gene TRBD1, 6 bases. V was trimmed by 6 bases and J by 8 bases, leaving 22 bases between them. This CDR3 contains 15 residues. Germline V lookup: CDR1 MDHEN, CDR2 SYDVKM. CDR3 sequence (DNA): TGTGCCAGCAGCTTTATGGGGGCCGGGCGTGGAGGCTACACCTTC. Translated, it gives CASSFMGAGRGGYTF.

This chain connects TRBV19 to TRBJ2-7; D possibly corresponds to TRBD2 (6 bases). The ends were cut back, 3 bases at V and 4 bases at J, with 13 bases in the middle. The V gene's germline CDR1 is LNHDA and CDR2 SQIVND (reference sequence). This CDR3 comprises 14 residues. The CDR3 sequence is CASSIVVGRYEQYF. The CDR3 DNA sequence: TGTGCCAGTAGTATCGTGGTCGGGAGATACGAGCAGTACTTC.

V gene TRBV6-6 combines with J gene TRBJ1-1; a weak D match, TRBD1 (5 bases). V was trimmed by 10 bases and J by 5 bases, leaving 17 bases between them. Looked up from germline, CDR1 is MNHNY and CDR2 is SVGAGI (reference sequence). The CDR3 is 13 amino acids. CDR3 loop: CATLTGGYTEAFF. The CDR3 coding sequence is TGTGCCACCCTGACGGGGGGATATACTGAAGCTTTCTTT.

This clone was detected only a few times. The J gene is TRBJ1-3, the V gene TRBV25-1; 12 nucleotides align to TRBD1. This CDR3 has 18 residues. The V segment lost 6 bases and the J segment 3 bases; nucleotides outside the gene matches: 12. The germline gives CDR1 MGHDK, CDR2 SYGVNS. The CDR3 nucleotides are TGTGCCAGCAGACCCCCAGGGGGACAGGGGGCTGTTGGAAACACCATATATTTT. Amino acids: CASRPPGGQGAVGNTIYF.

The chain joins TRBV4-2 to TRBJ2-2; 13 nucleotides match TRBD2. CDR1 is LGHNA and CDR2 is YNFKEQ in the germline V gene. The CDR3 runs 19 residues. The trim removed 0 bases at V and 5 bases at J, leaving 9 bases unmatched. The CDR3 region is CASSQESATSGRLTGELFF. In DNA form, the CDR3 reads TGTGCCAGCAGCCAAGAATCGGCGACTAGCGGGAGGTTAACCGGGGAGCTGTTTTTT.

This chain uses TRBV11-3 with TRBJ2-2, with TRBD1 matching over 10 bases. Trimming took 0 bases from V and 3 from J; bases not matched to a gene: 4. The CDR3 runs to 17 residues. Looked up from germline, CDR1 is SGHNT and CDR2 is YENEEA. The CDR3 nucleotides read TGTGCCAGCAGCTTAGACCCGACAGGGGGCCACACCGGGGAGCTGTTTTTT. This encodes CASSLDPTGGHTGELFF.

The chain couples TRBV28 to TRBJ1-1; a possible D gene is TRBD1 (5 bases). This CDR3 spans 15 amino acids. Trimming left V 2 bases short and J 1 base short, with 11 bases between. CDR1 is MDHEN and CDR2 is SYDVKM in the germline V gene. Here the CDR3 DNA reads TGTGCCAGCAGTTTAATTGGGGGAGGGAACACTGAAGCTTTCTTT. This codes for CASSLIGGGNTEAFF.